This entry describes one TCR beta chain. Its antigen is still unknown. The PCR contained 60 Vbeta and 13 Jbeta primers. Profiling relied on immunoSEQ multiplex PCR, and the TCRdb table lists in-frame clones only, not all of them. The sample holds over 150,000 clones; about 80% are singletons and the top ten take roughly 4%. The sample originates from a study of cytomegalovirus exposure and HLA in healthy donors. V shed 5 bases and J 1 base; nucleotides not matched to a gene: 4. Germline V gene data show CDR1 as MNHNS and CDR2 as SASEGT. This CDR3 has 14 residues. General study results and limits: Analysis performed later found roughly 17,000 TCR beta sequences associated with HLA alleles at 0.05 false discovery rate.

Sequencing was carried out using PBMCs. The TCR originated in a woman in her forties in good health and CMV-seronegative. This chain joins TRBV6-1 and TRBJ1-1; 7 positions match TRBD1. CDR3 in amino acids: CASSLTGQNTEAFF. The DNA of the CDR3 is TGTGCCAGCAGTCTGACAGGGCAGAACACTGAAGCTTTCTTT.